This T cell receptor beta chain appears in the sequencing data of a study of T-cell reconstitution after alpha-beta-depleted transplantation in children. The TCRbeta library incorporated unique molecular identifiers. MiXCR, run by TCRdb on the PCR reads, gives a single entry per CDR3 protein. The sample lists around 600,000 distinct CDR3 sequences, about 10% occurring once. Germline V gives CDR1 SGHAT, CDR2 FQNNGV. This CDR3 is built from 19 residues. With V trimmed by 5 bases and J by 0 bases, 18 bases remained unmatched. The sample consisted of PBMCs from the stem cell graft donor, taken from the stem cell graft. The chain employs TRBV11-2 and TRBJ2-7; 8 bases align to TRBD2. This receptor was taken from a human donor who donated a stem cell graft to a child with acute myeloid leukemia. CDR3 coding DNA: TGTGCCAGCAGCCCCCGGGAGGGACGGGAGCGCCTAAACTCCTACGAGCAGTACTTC. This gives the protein CASSPREGRERLNSYEQYF.